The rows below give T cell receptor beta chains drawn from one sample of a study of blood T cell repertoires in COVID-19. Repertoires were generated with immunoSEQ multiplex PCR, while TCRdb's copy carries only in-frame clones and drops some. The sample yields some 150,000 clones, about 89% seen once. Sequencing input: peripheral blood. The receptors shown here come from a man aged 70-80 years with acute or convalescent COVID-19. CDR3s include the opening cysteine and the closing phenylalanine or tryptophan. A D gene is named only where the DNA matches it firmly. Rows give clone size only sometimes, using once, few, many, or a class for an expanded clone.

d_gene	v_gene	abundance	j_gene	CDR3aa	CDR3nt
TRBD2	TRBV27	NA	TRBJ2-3	CASSGGTSGTDTQYF	TGTGCCAGCAGTGGAGGGACTAGCGGCACAGATACGCAGTATTTT
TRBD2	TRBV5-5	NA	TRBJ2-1	CASSHTSGSYNEQFF	TGTGCCAGCAGCCACACTAGCGGTTCCTACAATGAGCAGTTCTTC
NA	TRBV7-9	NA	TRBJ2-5	CASSRETQYF	TGTGCCAGCAGTCGGGAGACCCAGTACTTC
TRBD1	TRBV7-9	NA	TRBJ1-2	CASSQGTAEIDGYTF	TGTGCCAGCAGCCAAGGGACAGCGGAAATTGATGGCTACACCTTC
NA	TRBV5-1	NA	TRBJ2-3	CASSLGSQGDTQYF	TGCGCCAGCAGCTTGGGATCACAGGGAGATACGCAGTATTTT
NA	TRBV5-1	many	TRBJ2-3	CASSFMGAQSLNTDTQYF	TGCGCCAGCAGCTTTATGGGAGCTCAGAGTCTTAACACAGATACGCAGTATTTT
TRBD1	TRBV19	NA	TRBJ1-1	CASSASGGWAEAFF	TGTGCCAGTAGTGCGTCAGGGGGCTGGGCTGAAGCTTTCTTT
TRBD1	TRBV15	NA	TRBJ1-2	CATSRGQGNYGYTF	TGTGCCACCAGCAGAGGACAGGGGAACTATGGCTACACCTTC
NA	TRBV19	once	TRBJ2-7	CASSPRQDRLYEQYF	TGTGCCAGTAGTCCGCGACAGGACCGCCTCTACGAGCAGTACTTC
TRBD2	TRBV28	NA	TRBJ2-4	CASSLGLAGQKNIQYF	TGTGCCAGCAGTTTAGGGCTAGCGGGGCAAAAAAACATTCAGTACTTC
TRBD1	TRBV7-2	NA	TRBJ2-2	CASSLYRGGIGELFF	TGTGCCAGCAGCTTATACAGGGGCGGCATCGGGGAGCTGTTTTTT
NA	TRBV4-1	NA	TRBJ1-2	CASSQVEAGGRGYTF	TGCGCCAGCAGCCAAGTCGAGGCGGGGGGTCGGGGCTACACCTTC
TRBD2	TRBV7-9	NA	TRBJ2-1	CASSRGLAGDNEQFF	TGTGCCAGCAGCAGAGGACTAGCGGGAGACAATGAGCAGTTCTTC
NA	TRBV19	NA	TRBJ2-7	CASSKGGQTSYEQYF	TGTGCCAGTAGTAAGGGGGGGCAGACCTCCTACGAGCAGTACTTC
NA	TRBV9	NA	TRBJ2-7	CASSRAAASSYEQYF	TGTGCCAGCAGCCGAGCAGCGGCTAGCTCCTACGAGCAGTACTTC
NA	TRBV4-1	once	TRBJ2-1	CASSQDWSSYNEQFF	TGCGCCAGCAGCCAAGACTGGAGCTCCTACAATGAGCAGTTCTTC
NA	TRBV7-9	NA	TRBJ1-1	CASSLEGGTEAFF	TGTGCCAGCAGCTTAGAAGGGGGAACTGAAGCTTTCTTT
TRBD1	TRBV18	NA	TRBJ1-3	CASSPGQGQVNTIYF	TGTGCCAGCTCACCTGGACAGGGCCAAGTGAACACCATATATTTT
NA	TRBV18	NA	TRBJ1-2	CASSPGAPPDGYTF	TGTGCCAGCTCACCAGGGGCCCCACCGGATGGCTACACCTTC
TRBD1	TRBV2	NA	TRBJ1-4	CASIAGGATNEKLFF	TGTGCCAGCATAGCAGGGGGCGCAACTAATGAAAAACTGTTTTTT
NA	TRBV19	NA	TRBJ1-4	CASTLRATNEKLFF	TGTGCCAGTACCTTGAGGGCAACTAATGAAAAACTGTTTTTT
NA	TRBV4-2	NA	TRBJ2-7	CASSPITQGGFNEQYF	TGTGCCAGCAGCCCTATCACCCAGGGGGGCTTTAACGAGCAGTACTTC
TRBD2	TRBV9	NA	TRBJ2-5	CASSASGTSGPPGGTQYF	TGTGCCAGCAGCGCTTCCGGGACTAGCGGACCTCCGGGAGGGACCCAGTACTTC
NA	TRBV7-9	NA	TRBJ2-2	CASSLLWRTGELFF	TGTGCCAGCAGCCTACTATGGCGGACCGGGGAGCTGTTTTTT
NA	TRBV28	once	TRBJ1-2	CAINGGGEYGYTF	TGTGCCATCAATGGGGGGGGCGAATATGGCTACACCTTC
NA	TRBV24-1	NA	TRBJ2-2	CATSDLGGTNTGELFF	TGTGCCACCAGTGATTTGGGCGGGACCAACACCGGGGAGCTGTTTTTT
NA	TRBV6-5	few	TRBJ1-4	CASKTGDSTNEKLFF	TGTGCCAGCAAGACAGGCGATTCAACTAATGAAAAACTGTTTTTT
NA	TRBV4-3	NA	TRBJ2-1	CASSRNGLQGWQFF	TGCGCCAGCAGCCGAAACGGACTCCAAGGGTGGCAGTTCTTC
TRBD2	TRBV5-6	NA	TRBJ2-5	CASSLAPGGEETQYF	TGTGCCAGCAGCTTGGCCCCGGGGGGTGAGGAGACCCAGTACTTC
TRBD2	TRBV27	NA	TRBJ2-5	CASSLWGGRAWETQYF	TGTGCCAGCAGTTTATGGGGCGGGAGGGCCTGGGAGACCCAGTACTTC
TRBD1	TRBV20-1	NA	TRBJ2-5	CRDRVDTCYF	TGCAGGGACAGGGTTGATACTTGTTACTTC
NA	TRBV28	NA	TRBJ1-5	CASSLGQGSHQPQHF	TGTGCCAGCAGTTTAGGGCAGGGGAGCCATCAGCCCCAGCATTTT
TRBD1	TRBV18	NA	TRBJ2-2	CASSPQAGGSTGELFF	TGTGCCAGCTCACCACAAGCAGGGGGAAGCACCGGGGAGCTGTTTTTT
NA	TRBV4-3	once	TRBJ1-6	CASSQDPLGDSPLHF	TGCGCCAGCAGCCAAGATCCCCTTGGAGATTCACCCCTCCACTTT
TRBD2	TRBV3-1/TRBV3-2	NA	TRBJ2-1	CASSPLRGRGFNEQFF	TGTGCCAGCAGCCCCTTAAGAGGGAGGGGTTTCAATGAGCAGTTCTTC
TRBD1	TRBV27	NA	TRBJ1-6	CASSFQGAEVYNSPLHF	TGTGCCAGCAGTTTCCAGGGGGCCGAGGTATATAATTCACCCCTCCACTTT
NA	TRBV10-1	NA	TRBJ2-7	CASSLGAGDSYEQYF	TGCGCCAGCAGCCTAGGGGCAGGGGATTCCTACGAGCAGTACTTC
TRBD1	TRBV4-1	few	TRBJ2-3	CASRPSSVRGPDTQYF	TGCGCCAGCAGACCCAGTTCCGTTAGGGGGCCCGATACGCAGTATTTT
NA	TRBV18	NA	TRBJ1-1	CASSPTGGGVSDTEAFF	TGTGCCAGCTCCCCCACGGGAGGGGGAGTATCGGACACTGAAGCTTTCTTT
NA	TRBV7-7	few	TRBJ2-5	CASSPQGETQYF	TGTGCCAGCAGCCCTCAGGGAGAGACCCAGTACTTC
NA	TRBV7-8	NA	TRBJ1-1	CASSLAGSGFEAFF	TGTGCCAGCAGCTTAGCCGGGAGTGGGTTTGAAGCTTTCTTT
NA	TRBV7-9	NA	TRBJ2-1	CASSPGHPAYNEQFF	TGTGCCAGCAGCCCGGGACACCCAGCTTACAATGAGCAGTTCTTC
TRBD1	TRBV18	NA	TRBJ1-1	CASSWTGLTEAFF	TGTGCCAGCTCTTGGACAGGGTTAACTGAAGCTTTCTTT
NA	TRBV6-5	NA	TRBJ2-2	CASEMVQGTGELFF	TGTGCCAGCGAAATGGTGCAGGGCACCGGGGAGCTGTTTTTT
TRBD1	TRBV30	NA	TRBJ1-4	CAWKGQGDNMGNEKLFF	TGTGCCTGGAAAGGACAGGGTGACAACATGGGGAATGAAAAACTGTTTTTT
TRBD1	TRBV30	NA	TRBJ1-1	CAWSPTGAEAFF	TGTGCCTGGAGTCCTACAGGGGCTGAAGCTTTCTTT
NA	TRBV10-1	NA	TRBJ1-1	CASSARDTEAFF	TGCGCCAGCAGTGCCAGGGACACTGAAGCTTTCTTT